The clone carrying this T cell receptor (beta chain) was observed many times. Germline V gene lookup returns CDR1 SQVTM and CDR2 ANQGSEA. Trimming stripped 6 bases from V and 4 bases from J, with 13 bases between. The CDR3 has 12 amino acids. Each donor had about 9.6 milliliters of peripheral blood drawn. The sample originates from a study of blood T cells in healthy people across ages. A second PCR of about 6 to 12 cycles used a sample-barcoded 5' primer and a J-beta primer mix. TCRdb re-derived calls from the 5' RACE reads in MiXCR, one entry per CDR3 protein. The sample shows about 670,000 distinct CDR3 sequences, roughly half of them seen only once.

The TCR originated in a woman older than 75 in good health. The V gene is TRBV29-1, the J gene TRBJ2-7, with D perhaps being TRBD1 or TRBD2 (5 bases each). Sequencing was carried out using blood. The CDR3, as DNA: TGCAGCGTCCGCGGGCAGGGTTACGAGCAGTACTTC. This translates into CSVRGQGYEQYF.